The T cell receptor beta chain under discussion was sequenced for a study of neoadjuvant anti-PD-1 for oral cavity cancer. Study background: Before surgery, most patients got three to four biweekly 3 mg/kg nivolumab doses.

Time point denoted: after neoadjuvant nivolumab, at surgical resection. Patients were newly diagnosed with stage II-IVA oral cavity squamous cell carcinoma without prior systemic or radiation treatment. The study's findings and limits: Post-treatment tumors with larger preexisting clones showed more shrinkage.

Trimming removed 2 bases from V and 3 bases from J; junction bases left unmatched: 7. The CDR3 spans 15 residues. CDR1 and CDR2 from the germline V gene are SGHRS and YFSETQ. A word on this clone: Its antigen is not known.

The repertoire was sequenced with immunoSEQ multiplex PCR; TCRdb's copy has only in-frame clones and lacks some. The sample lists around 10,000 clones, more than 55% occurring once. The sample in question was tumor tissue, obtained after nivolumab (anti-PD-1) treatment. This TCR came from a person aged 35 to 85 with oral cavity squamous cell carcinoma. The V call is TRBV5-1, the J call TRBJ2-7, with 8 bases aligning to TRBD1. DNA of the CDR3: TGCGCCAGCAGCTTCGTCGCAGGGGGCGACTACGAGCAGTACTTC. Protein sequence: CASSFVAGGDYEQYF. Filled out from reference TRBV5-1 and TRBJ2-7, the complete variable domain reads KAGVTQTPRYLIKTRGQQVTLSCSPISGHRSVSWYQQTPGQGLQFLFEYFSETQRNKGNFPGRFSGRQFSNSRSEMNVSTLELGDSALYLCASSFVAGGDYEQYFGPGTRLTVT.